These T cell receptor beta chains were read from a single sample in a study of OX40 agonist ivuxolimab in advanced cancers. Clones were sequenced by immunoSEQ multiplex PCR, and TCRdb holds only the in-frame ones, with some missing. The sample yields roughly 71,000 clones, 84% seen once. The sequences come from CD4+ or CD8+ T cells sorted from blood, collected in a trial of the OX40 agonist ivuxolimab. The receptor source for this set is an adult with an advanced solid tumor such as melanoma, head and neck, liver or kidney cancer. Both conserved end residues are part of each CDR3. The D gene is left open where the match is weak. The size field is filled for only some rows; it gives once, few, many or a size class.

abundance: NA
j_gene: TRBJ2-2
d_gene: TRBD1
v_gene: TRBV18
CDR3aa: CASSPSRDRASGELFF
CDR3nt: TGTGCCAGCTCTCCTTCGCGAGACAGGGCGTCCGGGGAGCTGTTTTTT

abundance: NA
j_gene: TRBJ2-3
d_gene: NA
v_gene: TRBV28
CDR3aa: CASTEGADTQYF
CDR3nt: TGTGCCAGCACCGAGGGAGCAGATACGCAGTATTTT

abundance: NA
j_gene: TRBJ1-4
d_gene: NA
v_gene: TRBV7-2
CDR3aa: CASSPNLGPNEKLFF
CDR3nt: TGTGCCAGCAGCCCCAACCTCGGACCTAATGAAAAACTGTTTTTT

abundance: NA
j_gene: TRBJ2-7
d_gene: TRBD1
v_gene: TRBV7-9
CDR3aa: CASSLQGDGGEQYF
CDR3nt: TGTGCCAGCAGCTTACAGGGGGACGGTGGCGAGCAGTACTTC

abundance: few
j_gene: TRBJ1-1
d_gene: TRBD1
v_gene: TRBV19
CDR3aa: CASRKPGQGTTEAFF
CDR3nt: TGTGCCAGTAGAAAGCCGGGACAGGGGACCACTGAAGCTTTCTTT

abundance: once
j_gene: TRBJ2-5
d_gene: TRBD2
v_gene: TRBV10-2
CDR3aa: CASTPGLEVETQYF
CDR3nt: TGCGCCAGCACCCCGGGACTAGAAGTAGAGACCCAGTACTTC

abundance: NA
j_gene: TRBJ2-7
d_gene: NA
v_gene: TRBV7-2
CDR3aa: CASSSSLSYEQYF
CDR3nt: TGTGCCAGCAGCTCCAGCCTCTCCTACGAGCAGTACTTC

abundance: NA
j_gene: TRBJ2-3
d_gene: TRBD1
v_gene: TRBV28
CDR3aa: CASRTDRGDFLWHTDTQYF
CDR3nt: TGTGCCAGCAGAACGGACAGGGGCGATTTTCTTTGGCACACAGATACGCAGTATTTT

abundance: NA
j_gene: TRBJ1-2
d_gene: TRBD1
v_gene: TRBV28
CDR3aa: CASSVQTGGYYGYTF
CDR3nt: TGTGCCAGCAGTGTCCAAACAGGGGGCTACTATGGCTACACCTTC

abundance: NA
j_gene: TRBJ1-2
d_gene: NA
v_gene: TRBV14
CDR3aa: CASSQVQGSNYGYTF
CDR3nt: TGTGCCAGCAGCCAAGTCCAGGGAAGTAACTATGGCTACACCTTC

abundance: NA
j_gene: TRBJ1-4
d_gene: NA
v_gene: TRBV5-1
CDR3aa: CASSLAPNEKLFF
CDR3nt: TGCGCCAGCAGCTTGGCCCCGAATGAAAAACTGTTTTTT

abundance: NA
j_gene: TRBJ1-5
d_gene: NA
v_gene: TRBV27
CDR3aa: CASSREERQPQHF
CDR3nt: TGTGCCAGCAGCCGGGAGGAGAGACAGCCCCAGCATTTT

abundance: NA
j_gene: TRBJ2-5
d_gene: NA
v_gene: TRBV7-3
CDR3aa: CASSPAGRSQETQYF
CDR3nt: TGTGCCAGCAGCCCCGCCGGACGAAGTCAAGAGACCCAGTACTTC

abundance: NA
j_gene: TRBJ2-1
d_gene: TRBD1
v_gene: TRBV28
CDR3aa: CASRQTGGGYNEQFF
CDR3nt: TGTGCCAGCAGGCAAACAGGGGGTGGTTACAATGAGCAGTTCTTC

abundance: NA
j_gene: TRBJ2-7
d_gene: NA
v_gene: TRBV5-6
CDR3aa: CASGTGEQYF
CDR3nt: TGTGCCAGCGGGACCGGGGAGCAGTACTTC

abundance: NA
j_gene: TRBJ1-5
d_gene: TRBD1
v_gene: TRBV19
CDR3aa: CASSIQGARQPQHF
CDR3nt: TGTGCCAGTAGTATCCAGGGGGCCAGGCAGCCCCAGCATTTT

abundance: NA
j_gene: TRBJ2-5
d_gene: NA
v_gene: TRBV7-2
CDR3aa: CASSLGGMYQETQYF
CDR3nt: TGTGCCAGCAGCTTAGGGGGGATGTACCAAGAGACCCAGTACTTC

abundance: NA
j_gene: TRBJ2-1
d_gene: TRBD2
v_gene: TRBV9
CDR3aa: CASSLAGSSYNEQFF
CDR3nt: TGTGCCAGCAGCCTAGCGGGAAGCTCCTACAATGAGCAGTTCTTC

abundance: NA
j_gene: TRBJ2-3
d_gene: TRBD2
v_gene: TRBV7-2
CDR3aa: CASSQNGREDTQYF
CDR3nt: TGTGCCAGCAGTCAAAACGGGAGGGAAGATACGCAGTATTTT

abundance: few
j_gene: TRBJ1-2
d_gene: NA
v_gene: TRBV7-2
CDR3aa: CASSTPPRVGGGYTF
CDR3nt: TGTGCCAGCAGCACACCACCTAGGGTCGGGGGGGGCTACACCTTC

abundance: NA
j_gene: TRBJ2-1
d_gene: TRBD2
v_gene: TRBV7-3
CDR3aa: CASSFGTSGRRLSYNEQFF
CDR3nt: TGTGCCAGCAGCTTCGGGACTAGCGGGAGGAGATTATCCTACAATGAGCAGTTCTTC

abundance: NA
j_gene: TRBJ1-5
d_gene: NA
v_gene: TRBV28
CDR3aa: CASRFYGGGRNYQPQHF
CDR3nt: TGTGCCAGCAGATTTTATGGGGGCGGACGGAATTATCAGCCCCAGCATTTT

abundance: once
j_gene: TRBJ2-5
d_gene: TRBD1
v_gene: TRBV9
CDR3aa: CASSVSRGQETQYF
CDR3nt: TGTGCCAGCAGCGTCTCCAGGGGGCAAGAGACCCAGTACTTC

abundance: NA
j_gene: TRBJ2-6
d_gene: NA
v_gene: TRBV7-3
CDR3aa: CASSPSSGANVLTF
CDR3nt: TGTGCCAGCAGCCCTTCCTCTGGGGCCAACGTCCTGACTTTC

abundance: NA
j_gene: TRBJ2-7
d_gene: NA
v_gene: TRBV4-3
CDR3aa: CASSQDYGGEEQYF
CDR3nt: TGCGCCAGCAGCCAAGATTACGGGGGTGAGGAGCAGTACTTC

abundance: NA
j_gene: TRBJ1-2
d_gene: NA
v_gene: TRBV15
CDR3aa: CATRTDLANYGYTF
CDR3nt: TGTGCCACCAGGACGGACCTAGCTAACTATGGCTACACCTTC

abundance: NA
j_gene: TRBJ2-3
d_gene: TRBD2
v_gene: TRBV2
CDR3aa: CASSEGGRGVTDTQYF
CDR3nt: TGTGCCAGCAGTGAAGGGGGGAGGGGAGTAACAGATACGCAGTATTTT

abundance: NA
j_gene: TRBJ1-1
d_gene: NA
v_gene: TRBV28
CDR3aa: CASSLIWTEAFF
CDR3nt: TGTGCCAGCAGTTTAATCTGGACTGAAGCTTTCTTT